Listed here is a single T cell receptor (beta chain). Assay: immunoSEQ multiplex PCR; the TCRdb copy retains only in-frame clones and omits some. In the table there are about 67,000 clones, 80% to 90% of which are singletons. The CDR3 sequence is 19 residues long. Germline CDR1 is MGHRA and CDR2 is YSYEKL. V lost 0 bases, J lost 9 bases, and 16 bases stayed unmatched. The sample is drawn from a study of T cell changes during pregnancy in multiple sclerosis. The chain recombines TRBV4-1 with TRBJ2-1; 11 nucleotides align to TRBD2. Sequenced here: peripheral blood, sampled in the first trimester of pregnancy. This sequence originates from a female donor with multiple sclerosis, enrolled in a pregnancy study. CDR3 nucleotides: TGCGCCAGCAGCCAAGAATGGCGGGCTAGCGGGAGGTCTGTAATTGAGCAGTTCTTC. Translation: CASSQEWRASGRSVIEQFF.